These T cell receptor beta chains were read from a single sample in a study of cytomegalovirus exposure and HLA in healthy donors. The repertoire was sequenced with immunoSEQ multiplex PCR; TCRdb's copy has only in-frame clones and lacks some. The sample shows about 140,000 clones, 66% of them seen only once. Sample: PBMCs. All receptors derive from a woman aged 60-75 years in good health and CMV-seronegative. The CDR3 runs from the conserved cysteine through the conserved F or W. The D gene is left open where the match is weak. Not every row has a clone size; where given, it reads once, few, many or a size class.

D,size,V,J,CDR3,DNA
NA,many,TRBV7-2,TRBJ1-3,CASSLARPGNTIYF,TGTGCCAGCAGCTTAGCGCGCCCCGGAAACACCATATATTTT
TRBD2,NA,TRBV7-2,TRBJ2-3,CASSLGLADTQYF,TGTGCCAGCAGCTTGGGACTAGCAGATACGCAGTATTTT
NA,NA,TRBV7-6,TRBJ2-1,CASSLDQAGASVEQFF,TGTGCCAGCAGCTTAGATCAGGCGGGGGCAAGTGTTGAGCAGTTCTTC
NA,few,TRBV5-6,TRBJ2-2,CASTPEGSRTGELFF,TGTGCCAGCACCCCTGAGGGCAGTCGCACCGGGGAGCTGTTTTTT
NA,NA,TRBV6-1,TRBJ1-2,CASSVTGLANYGYTF,TGTGCCAGCAGCGTTACAGGGTTAGCTAACTATGGCTACACCTTC
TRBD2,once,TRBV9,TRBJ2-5,CASSVGGRGDQETQYF,TGTGCCAGCAGCGTAGGTGGGCGGGGGGACCAAGAGACCCAGTACTTC
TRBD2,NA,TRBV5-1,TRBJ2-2,CASSLAANTGELFF,TGCGCCAGCAGCCTAGCGGCGAACACCGGGGAGCTGTTTTTT
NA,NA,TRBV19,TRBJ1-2,CASSAGMGGNYGYTF,TGTGCCAGTAGTGCAGGGATGGGGGGAAACTATGGCTACACCTTC
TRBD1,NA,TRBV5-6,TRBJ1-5,CASRCTDRGNQPQHF,TGTGCCAGCCGATGTACGGACAGGGGCAATCAGCCCCAGCATTTT
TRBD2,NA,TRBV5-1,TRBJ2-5,CASRLGGSLRREETQYF,TGCGCCAGCCGACTGGGGGGGTCCCTGAGGCGAGAAGAGACCCAGTACTTC
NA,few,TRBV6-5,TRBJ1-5,CASSYSHDSNQPQHF,TGTGCCAGCAGTTACTCACATGATAGCAATCAGCCCCAGCATTTT
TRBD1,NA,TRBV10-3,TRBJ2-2,CAIRQGLNTGELFF,TGTGCCATCAGACAGGGGTTGAACACCGGGGAGCTGTTTTTT
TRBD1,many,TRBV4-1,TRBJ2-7,CASSQATGFYEQYF,TGCGCCAGCAGCCAAGCGACAGGGTTCTACGAGCAGTACTTC
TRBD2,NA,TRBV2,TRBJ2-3,CASKLSGEGDTQYF,TGTGCCAGCAAATTGTCTGGGGAGGGAGATACGCAGTATTTT
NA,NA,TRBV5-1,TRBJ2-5,CASSLEGGQETQYF,TGCGCCAGCAGCTTGGAGGGGGGGCAAGAGACCCAGTACTTC
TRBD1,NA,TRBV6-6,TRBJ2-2,CASSSPQGAGTGELFF,TGTGCCAGCAGTTCGCCTCAGGGGGCGGGGACCGGGGAGCTGTTTTTT